Below, 10 T cell receptor beta chains from the same sample are listed, as sequenced in a study of blood T cell repertoires in COVID-19. Some clones are missing from TCRdb's copy, which holds only in-frame ones; the method was immunoSEQ multiplex PCR. The table includes roughly 180,000 clones, over 70% detected once. Material: PBMCs or T cells enriched from blood (not recorded which). The receptors come from a woman in her thirties or forties with acute COVID-19.

This sequence joins TRBV2 and TRBJ1-1; D not certain. This CDR3 has 14 amino acids. V lost 4 bases and J lost 1, with 10 bases in between. Germline-derived CDR1 and CDR2 are SNHLY and FYNNEI. In DNA form, the CDR3 reads TGTGCCAGCAGTGTGAGGCTTACGAACACTGAAGCTTTCTTT. It specifies CASSVRLTNTEAFF.

The chain links TRBV9 to TRBJ2-1; 9 bases fit TRBD1. The J segment lost 6 bases and the V segment lost 0 bases, leaving 13 bases of the junction unmatched. Per germline, CDR1 SGDLS and CDR2 YYNGEE. This CDR3 region has 18 residues. CDR3 nucleotides: TGTGCCAGCAGCGTAGGACAGGGGGTAAAAGGGGTTTCCAATGAGCAGTTCTTC. This translates into CASSVGQGVKGVSNEQFF.

This clone was detected only once. CDR3 DNA: TGTGCCAGCTCACCACTTGGACAGGGGGCTGAAGCTTTCTTT. It codes for CASSPLGQGAEAFF. The V and J genes are TRBV18 and TRBJ1-1; TRBD1 matches at 10 bases. Germline trimming cut 1 base from V and 6 bases from J; bases unmatched to any gene: 2. Germline values: CDR1 KGHSH, CDR2 LQKENI. This CDR3 contains 14 residues.

This chain's CDR3 is CASSLGETQYF. Written as DNA, the CDR3 is TGTGCCAGCAGCCTCGGGGAGACCCAGTACTTC. The chain links TRBV6-5 to TRBJ2-5, with D uncertain. Trimming removed 6 bases at V and 5 bases at J, with 7 bases between. The germline V gene encodes CDR1 MNHEY and CDR2 SVGAGI. CDR3 length: 11 residues.

The genes are TRBV2 and TRBJ1-5; 9 nucleotides line up with TRBD1. The CDR3 is 14 residues long. In germline, CDR1 is SNHLY, CDR2 FYNNEI. Unmatched junction bases numbered 6, after V lost 7 bases and J lost 5 bases. The CDR3 loop reads CASTTGQGHQPQHF. The CDR3 nucleotides read TGTGCCAGCACGACGGGACAGGGCCATCAGCCCCAGCATTTT. Together with reference TRBV2 and TRBJ1-5, the CDR3 gives the full variable domain: EPEVTQTPSHQVTQMGQEVILRCVPISNHLYFYWYRQILGQKVEFLVSFYNNEISEKSEIFDDQFSVERPDGSNFTLKIRSTKLEDSAMYFCASTTGQGHQPQHFGDGTRLSIL.

The genes are TRBV19 and TRBJ1-5, with unresolved D. The CDR3 is made up of 13 amino acids. V was clipped by 6 bases and J by 4 bases, with 10 bases between them. Germline V CDR1 and CDR2: LNHDA, SQIVND (reference sequence). CDR3 in amino acids: CASSGNRNQPQHF. CDR3 DNA: TGTGCCAGTAGCGGTAACAGAAATCAGCCCCAGCATTTT. The full variable domain, in which reference TRBV19 and TRBJ1-5 provide the parts outside the CDR3, is DGGITQSPKYLFRKEGQNVTLSCEQNLNHDAMYWYRQDPGQGLRLIYYSQIVNDFQKGDIAEGYSVSREKKESFPLTVTSAQKNPTAFYLCASSGNRNQPQHFGDGTRLSIL.

This clone was detected only once. This chain links TRBV13 with TRBJ1-1; perhaps TRBD1 as D (6 bases). This CDR3 has 13 residues. CDR1 and CDR2 from the germline V gene are PRHDT and FYEKMQ (reference sequence). With 0 bases removed from V and 11 bases from J, the gap between germline ends came to 13 bases. CDR3 residues: CASSLGDSFGAFF. CDR3 nucleotide sequence: TGTGCCAGCAGCTTAGGGGACAGTTTTGGGGCTTTCTTT.

This clone came up once. The V gene is TRBV25-1, the J gene TRBJ2-5; D perhaps matches TRBD2 (6 bases). This CDR3 has 18 residues. With 2 bases removed from V and 3 bases from J, the gap between germline ends came to 22 bases. Germline assignment: CDR1 MGHDK and CDR2 SYGVNS. The CDR3 sequence is CASSEDLQWAGPKETQYF. CDR3 bases: TGTGCCAGCAGTGAAGATCTCCAATGGGCGGGGCCCAAAGAGACCCAGTACTTC. The variable domain in full, completed from reference TRBV25-1 and TRBJ2-5, reads EADIYQTPRYLVIGTGKKITLECSQTMGHDKMYWYQQDPGMELHLIHYSYGVNSTEKGDLSSESTVSRIRTEHFPLTLESARPSHTSQYLCASSEDLQWAGPKETQYFGPGTRLLVL.

V usage is TRBV2 and J usage is TRBJ1-2, with D perhaps TRBD1 (6 bases). V shed 6 bases and J shed 1 base, with 12 bases lying between them. The CDR3 length is 14 residues. Germline V gene data show CDR1 as SNHLY and CDR2 as FYNNEI. The DNA of the CDR3 is TGTGCCAGCAGAGGACAGACCAATAACTATGGCTACACCTTC. It is translated as CASRGQTNNYGYTF.

The CDR3 sequence: CASRNRGRDTDTQYF. In DNA form, the CDR3 reads TGTGCCAGCAGGAACAGGGGGCGCGACACAGATACGCAGTATTTT. This rearrangement joins TRBV2 to TRBJ2-3, with 9 bases lining up with TRBD1. Germline CDR1 and CDR2: SNHLY and FYNNEI. Trimming cost V 6 bases and J 2 bases; bases outside gene matches: 6. The CDR3 runs 15 residues. Supplemented by reference TRBV2 and TRBJ2-3, the full variable domain reads EPEVTQTPSHQVTQMGQEVILRCVPISNHLYFYWYRQILGQKVEFLVSFYNNEISEKSEIFDDQFSVERPDGSNFTLKIRSTKLEDSAMYFCASRNRGRDTDTQYFGPGTRLTVL.